This TCR beta chain was sequenced in a study of blood T cell repertoires in COVID-19. Background on the study: Italy, Spain and the United States were the sources of the convalescent and acute COVID-19 samples.

CDR1 and CDR2 from the germline V gene are SGHRS and YFSETQ. With V trimmed by 6 bases and J by 4 bases, 5 bases remained unmatched. The CDR3 spans 14 residues. Clones were sequenced by immunoSEQ multiplex PCR, and TCRdb holds only the in-frame ones, with some missing. The sample includes about 210,000 clones, less than 90% of them seen just once. Source material: peripheral blood. The source of this sequence is a man aged 35-49 years with acute or convalescent COVID-19. The chain couples TRBV5-1 to TRBJ1-1; TRBD1 agrees at 11 bases. CDR3 DNA: TGCGCCAGCATCGGGACAGGGGGGAGCACTGAAGCTTTCTTT. Its protein is CASIGTGGSTEAFF.